This T cell receptor (beta chain) came from a study of T-cell reconstitution after alpha-beta-depleted transplantation in children. This clonotype was observed at least ten times. Its matching antigen is unknown. Preparing the TCRbeta library involved the use of unique molecular identifiers. One entry per CDR3 protein results from TCRdb running MiXCR on the PCR reads. Here the sample spans hundreds of thousands of distinct CDR3 sequences, approximately 8% being singletons. Study results and caveats: About two months after transplant, alpha-beta T cells reportedly came from several hundred expanded graft clones. The origin of high day-60 TCRbeta diversity in some patients lay in surviving recipient T cells and thymic progenitors. One year after transplant, T-cell counts and diversity came mostly from newly produced T cells.

V dropped 1 base and J dropped 5 bases, with 10 bases sitting between them. Germline V gene lookup returns CDR1 SGHKS and CDR2 YYEKEE (reference sequence). The CDR3 runs to 14 residues. Sequencing used PBMCs, mostly from graft donor cells, obtained 180 days after TCRalphabeta/CD19-depleted stem cell transplant. The receptor was isolated from a male patient between 5 and 17 years old who had a stem cell transplant for acute lymphoblastic leukemia, so the T cells may come from the graft donor. The chain couples TRBV5-5 to TRBJ2-1; no firm D call. CDR3 DNA sequence: TGTGCCAGCAGCTTGAATGGGGTGAACAATGAGCAGTTCTTC. Residues: CASSLNGVNNEQFF. The complete variable domain, with remaining parts taken from reference TRBV5-5 and TRBJ2-1, reads DAGVTQSPTHLIKTRGQQVTLRCSPISGHKSVSWYQQVLGQGPQFIFQYYEKEERGRGNFPDRFSARQFPNYSSELNVNALLLGDSALYLCASSLNGVNNEQFFGPGTRLTVL.